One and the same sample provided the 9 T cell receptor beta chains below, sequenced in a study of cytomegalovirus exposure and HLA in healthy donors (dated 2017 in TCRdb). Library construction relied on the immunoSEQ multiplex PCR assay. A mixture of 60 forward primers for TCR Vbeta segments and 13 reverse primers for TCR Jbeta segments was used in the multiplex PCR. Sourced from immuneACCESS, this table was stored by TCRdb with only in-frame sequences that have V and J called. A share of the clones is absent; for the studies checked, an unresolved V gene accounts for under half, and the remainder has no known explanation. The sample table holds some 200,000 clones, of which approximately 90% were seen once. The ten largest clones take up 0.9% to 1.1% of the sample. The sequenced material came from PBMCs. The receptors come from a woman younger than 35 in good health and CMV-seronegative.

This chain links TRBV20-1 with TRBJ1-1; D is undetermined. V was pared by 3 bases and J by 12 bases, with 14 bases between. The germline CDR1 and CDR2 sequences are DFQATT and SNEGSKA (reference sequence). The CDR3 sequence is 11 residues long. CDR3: CSASGGRRTFF. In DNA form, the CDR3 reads TGCAGTGCTAGTGGAGGGCGTAGGACTTTCTTT.

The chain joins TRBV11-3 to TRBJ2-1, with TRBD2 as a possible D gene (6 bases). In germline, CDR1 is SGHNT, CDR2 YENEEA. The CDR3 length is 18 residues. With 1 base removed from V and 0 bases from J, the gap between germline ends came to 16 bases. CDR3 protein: CASSLVVIRDFSYNEQFF. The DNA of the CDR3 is TGTGCCAGCAGCTTAGTAGTAATCCGGGACTTCTCCTACAATGAGCAGTTCTTC.

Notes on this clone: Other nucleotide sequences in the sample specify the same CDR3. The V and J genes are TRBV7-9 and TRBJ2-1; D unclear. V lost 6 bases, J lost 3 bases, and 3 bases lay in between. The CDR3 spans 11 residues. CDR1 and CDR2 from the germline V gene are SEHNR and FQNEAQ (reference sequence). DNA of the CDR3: TGTGCCAGCAGGTACTACAATGAGCAGTTCTTC. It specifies CASRYYNEQFF. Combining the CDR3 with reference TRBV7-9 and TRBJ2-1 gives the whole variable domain DTGVSQNPRHKITKRGQNVTFRCDPISEHNRLYWYRQTLGQGPEFLTYFQNEAQLEKSRLLSDRFSAERPKGSFSTLEIQRTEQGDSAMYLCASRYYNEQFFGPGTRLTVL.

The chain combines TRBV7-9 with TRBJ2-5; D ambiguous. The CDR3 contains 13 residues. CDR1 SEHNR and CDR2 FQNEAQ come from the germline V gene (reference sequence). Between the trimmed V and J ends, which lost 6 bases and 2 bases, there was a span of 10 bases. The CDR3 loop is CASSQPSQETQYF. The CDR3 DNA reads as TGTGCCAGCAGTCAGCCTAGTCAAGAGACCCAGTACTTC.

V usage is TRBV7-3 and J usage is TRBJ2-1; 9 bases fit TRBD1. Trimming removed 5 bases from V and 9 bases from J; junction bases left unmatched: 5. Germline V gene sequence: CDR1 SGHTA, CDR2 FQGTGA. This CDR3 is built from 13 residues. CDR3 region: CASSPTGGSEQFF. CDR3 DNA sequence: TGTGCCAGCAGCCCAACAGGGGGCAGTGAGCAGTTCTTC.

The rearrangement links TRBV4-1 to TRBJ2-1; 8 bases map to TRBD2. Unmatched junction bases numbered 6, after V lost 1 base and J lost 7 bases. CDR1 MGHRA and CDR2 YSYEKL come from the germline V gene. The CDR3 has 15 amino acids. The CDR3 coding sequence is TGCGCCAGCAGCCAAGTGAGCGGGAGTATAAATGAGCAGTTCTTC. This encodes CASSQVSGSINEQFF.

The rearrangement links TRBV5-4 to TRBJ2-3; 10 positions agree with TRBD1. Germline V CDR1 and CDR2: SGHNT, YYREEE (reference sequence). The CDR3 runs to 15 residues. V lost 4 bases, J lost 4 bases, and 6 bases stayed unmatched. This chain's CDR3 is CASSRDRGWADTQYF. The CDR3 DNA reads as TGTGCCAGCAGCCGGGACAGGGGATGGGCAGATACGCAGTATTTT.

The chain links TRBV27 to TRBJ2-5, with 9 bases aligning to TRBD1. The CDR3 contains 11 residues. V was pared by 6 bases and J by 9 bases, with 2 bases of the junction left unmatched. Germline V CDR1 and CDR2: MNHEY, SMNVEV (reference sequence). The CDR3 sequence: CASSRQGAQYF. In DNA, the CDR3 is TGTGCCAGCAGCAGACAGGGGGCCCAGTACTTC.

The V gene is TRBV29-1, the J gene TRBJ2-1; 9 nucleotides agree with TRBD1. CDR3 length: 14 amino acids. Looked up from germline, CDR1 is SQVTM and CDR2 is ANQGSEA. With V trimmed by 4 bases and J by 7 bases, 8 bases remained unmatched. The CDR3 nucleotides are TGCAGCGTTGTAGGGACAGGGATGGAAAATGAGCAGTTCTTC. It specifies CSVVGTGMENEQFF.